The following is a T cell receptor beta chain sequence with its context. The data derive from a study of blood T cell repertoires in COVID-19. The CDR3 is 16 amino acids. Trimming left V 2 bases short and J 8 bases short, with 19 bases between. Germline V CDR1 and CDR2: MDHEN, SYDVKM. How the authors handled the data: Nucleated cell counts were estimated from reference gene primer amplification. Profiled with immunoSEQ multiplex PCR; TCRdb holds only in-frame clones, not every one. V, J and clone size are taken as reported in that table, and D and trimming were inferred from the DNA itself. Of about 260,000 clones in the sample, roughly 86% were seen once.

The TCR originated in a woman aged 50 to 60 who had recovered from COVID-19. Input material: PBMCs or T cells enriched from blood (not recorded which). The chain employs TRBV28 and TRBJ2-4, with D possibly matching TRBD2 (6 bases). DNA of the CDR3: TGTGCCAGCAGTTTAAGGAGGAGGGCCGATGTAGACATTCAGTACTTC. Amino acids: CASSLRRRADVDIQYF. Supplemented by reference TRBV28 and TRBJ2-4, the full variable domain reads DVKVTQSSRYLVKRTGEKVFLECVQDMDHENMFWYRQDPGLGLRLIYFSYDVKMKEKGDIPEGYSVSREKKERFSLILESASTNQTSMYLCASSLRRRADVDIQYFGAGTRLSVL.